The 21 T cell receptor beta chains listed next were all sequenced from one sample in a study of CD8+ T cells in alopecia areata. The sample's treatment: oral pan-JAK inhibitor, 5-10 mg twice daily. The authors extracted RNA and reverse transcribed it into cDNA as the sequencing template. Libraries were prepared by immunoSEQ multiplex PCR; TCRdb keeps only in-frame clonotypes and omits some of them. Of more than 90,000 clones in the sample, 50% to 75% were seen once. The material was CD8+ T cells sorted from blood, obtained at week 24, from a patient treated with tofacitinib. These receptor sequences come from a human donor with alopecia areata.

The genes are TRBV6-1 and TRBJ2-4; D gene ambiguous. The length of the CDR3 is 16 residues. V was pared by 0 bases and J by 1 base, with 10 bases between. The germline V gene encodes CDR1 MNHNS and CDR2 SASEGT. CDR3 bases: TGTGCCAGCAGTGAAGCGTATGGGTTGGCCAAAAACATTCAGTACTTC. It codes for CASSEAYGLAKNIQYF.

V usage is TRBV10-3 and J usage is TRBJ2-1; D assignment may be TRBD1 or TRBD2 (6 bases each). There are 16 residues in the CDR3. Trimming pared 3 bases from V and 7 bases from J, leaving 19 bases between. The germline V gene has CDR1 ENHRY and CDR2 SYGVKD. The CDR3 sequence: CAISEPEGGEGNEQFF. The CDR3 DNA reads as TGTGCCATCAGTGAACCCGAGGGGGGCGAGGGAAATGAGCAGTTCTTC.

This chain connects TRBV29-1 to TRBJ2-1; D remains unclear. Trimming took 6 bases from V and 3 from J, leaving 18 bases between them. Germline V gives CDR1 SQVTM, CDR2 ANQGSEA. The CDR3 consists of 15 residues. The CDR3 DNA sequence: TGCAGCGTGAATGACGCTTCTACTATCTACAATGAGCAGTTCTTC. Its translation is CSVNDASTIYNEQFF.

This rearrangement joins TRBV2 to TRBJ2-7, with a possible D match to TRBD2 (6 bases). Trimming took 1 base from V and 5 from J, leaving 15 bases between them. Germline V gene sequence: CDR1 SNHLY, CDR2 FYNNEI. The CDR3 contains 15 residues. For the CDR3, the DNA is TGTGCCAGCAGTGAAGAAGGGCAGATAGCGGACGAGCAGTACTTC. Translated, it gives CASSEEGQIADEQYF. Complete variable domain (other parts from reference TRBV2 and TRBJ2-7): EPEVTQTPSHQVTQMGQEVILRCVPISNHLYFYWYRQILGQKVEFLVSFYNNEISEKSEIFDDQFSVERPDGSNFTLKIRSTKLEDSAMYFCASSEEGQIADEQYFGPGTRLTVT.

J is TRBJ1-5 and V is TRBV27, with 9 bases identical to TRBD1. CDR1 is MNHEY, CDR2 SMNVEV, per germline (reference sequence). The CDR3 is made up of 14 amino acids. Losses at the gene ends were 6 bases for V and 7 bases for J; bases not matched to a gene: 7. Written as DNA, the CDR3 is TGTGCCAGCAGGGGGGACAGGGTCGACCAGCCCCAGCATTTT. It encodes CASRGDRVDQPQHF.

V usage is TRBV5-6 and J usage is TRBJ1-1, with D possibly TRBD1 on 5 matching bases. The CDR3 length is 14 residues. CDR1 and CDR2 (germline): SGHDT, YYEEEE. Trimming stripped 3 bases from V and 3 bases from J, with 12 bases between. CDR3 coding DNA: TGTGCCAGCAGCTCGGGACCGCGGGACACTGAAGCTTTCTTT. It codes for CASSSGPRDTEAFF.

This chain joins TRBV19 and TRBJ1-1; 7 nucleotides match TRBD1. V lost 4 bases, J lost 1 base, and 6 bases stayed unmatched. The CDR3 spans 15 residues. The V gene's germline CDR1 is LNHDA and CDR2 SQIVND (reference sequence). In DNA form, the CDR3 reads TGTGCCAGTAGTAGTTGGGGACAGTCGAACACTGAAGCTTTCTTT. Translation gives CASSSWGQSNTEAFF. Combining the CDR3 with reference TRBV19 and TRBJ1-1 gives the whole variable domain DGGITQSPKYLFRKEGQNVTLSCEQNLNHDAMYWYRQDPGQGLRLIYYSQIVNDFQKGDIAEGYSVSREKKESFPLTVTSAQKNPTAFYLCASSSWGQSNTEAFFGQGTRLTVV.

CDR3 sequence: CSGLGQETQYF. In nucleotides, the CDR3 is TGCAGCGGCCTCGGCCAAGAGACCCAGTACTTC. V is TRBV29-1 and J is TRBJ2-5; D is unclear. Germline CDR1 SQVTM, CDR2 ANQGSEA. This CDR3 has 11 residues. The V gene lost 7 bases and the J gene lost 1 base, with 7 bases spanning the gap.

This chain connects TRBV4-1 to TRBJ2-7; the match to TRBD1 covers 7 bases. The CDR3 length is 13 residues. The V gene end was trimmed by 5 bases and the J gene end by 5 bases; junction bases not matched to a gene: 6. The germline CDR1 and CDR2 sequences are MGHRA and YSYEKL. The CDR3 nucleotides read TGCGCCAGCAGCTCAGACAGGGACGACGAGCAGTACTTC. It specifies CASSSDRDDEQYF.

The chain joins TRBV4-3 to TRBJ2-3; TRBD2 matches at 7 bases. The CDR3 is 16 amino acids. Germline values: CDR1 LGHNA, CDR2 YSLEER. V trimming: 2 bases; J trimming: 1 base; junction bases outside the gene matches: 6. The CDR3 region is CASSQSAGDRTDTQYF. In nucleotides, the CDR3 is TGCGCCAGCAGCCAAAGCGCGGGGGACCGCACAGATACGCAGTATTTT.

The gene calls are TRBV6-5 and TRBJ2-3; D not certain. Between the trimmed V and J ends, which lost 6 bases and 3 bases, there was a span of 16 bases. This CDR3 has 15 residues. The germline V gene has CDR1 MNHEY and CDR2 SVGAGI. The CDR3 coding sequence is TGTGCCAGCAGCCCGATCAGCTCTGGGACAGATACGCAGTATTTT. This codes for CASSPISSGTDTQYF.

This chain connects TRBV2 to TRBJ2-7, with TRBD2 as a possible D gene (7 bases). Trimming pared 7 bases from V and 6 bases from J, leaving 16 bases between. The germline CDR1 and CDR2 sequences are SNHLY and FYNNEI. The CDR3 runs 13 residues. The CDR3 spells CASIIGGGAEQYF. The CDR3 region has the DNA TGTGCCAGCATCATTGGCGGGGGCGCCGAGCAGTACTTC. The entire variable domain, with the rest obtained from reference TRBV2 and TRBJ2-7, is as follows: EPEVTQTPSHQVTQMGQEVILRCVPISNHLYFYWYRQILGQKVEFLVSFYNNEISEKSEIFDDQFSVERPDGSNFTLKIRSTKLEDSAMYFCASIIGGGAEQYFGPGTRLTVT.

J is TRBJ2-1 and V is TRBV29-1, with D possibly TRBD2 on 5 matching bases. CDR1 SQVTM and CDR2 ANQGSEA come from the germline V gene. The CDR3 consists of 10 residues. The V gene lost 6 bases and the J gene lost 9 bases, with 9 bases spanning the gap. The chain's CDR3 is CSVRGSEQFF. The CDR3 DNA reads as TGCAGCGTAAGAGGGAGTGAGCAGTTCTTC.

This clone appeared a few times. V gene TRBV7-9 combines with J gene TRBJ2-2, with TRBD1 matching 9 bases. The V segment lost 5 bases and the J segment 4 bases; nucleotides outside the gene matches: 8. The germline gives CDR1 SEHNR, CDR2 FQNEAQ (reference sequence). The CDR3 runs 16 residues. DNA of the CDR3: TGTGCCAGCAGCGGACAGGGGACCGCGGGCACCGGGGAGCTGTTTTTT. Translated: CASSGQGTAGTGELFF.

The chain joins TRBV27 to TRBJ2-2; D uncertain. Germline V gene lookup returns CDR1 MNHEY and CDR2 SMNVEV (reference sequence). The CDR3 is made up of 12 amino acids. V dropped 6 bases and J dropped 6 bases, with 8 bases sitting between them. CDR3 loop: CASSPVAGELFF. In DNA, the CDR3 is TGTGCCAGCAGCCCTGTGGCCGGGGAGCTGTTTTTT.

This sequence joins TRBV9 and TRBJ1-1; possible D gene TRBD1, 5 bases. CDR3 length: 13 amino acids. V lost 3 bases to trimming and J lost 4 bases, with 10 bases between them. Germline V CDR1 and CDR2: SGDLS, YYNGEE. CDR3 sequence: CASSEGWGTEAFF. The CDR3 DNA reads TGTGCCAGCAGCGAGGGGTGGGGCACTGAAGCTTTCTTT.

The chain links TRBV23-1 to TRBJ1-2, with unresolved D. TRBV23-1 is placed among ORFs of uncertain function. With 3 bases removed from V and 4 bases from J, the gap between germline ends came to 3 bases. CDR3 size: 11 residues. Written as DNA, the CDR3 is TGCGCCAGCAGTCACAGCTATGGCTACACCTTC. Translation: CASSHSYGYTF.

V is TRBV29-1 and J is TRBJ2-5, with D maybe TRBD2 (5 bases). Looked up from germline, CDR1 is SQVTM and CDR2 is ANQGSEA. The CDR3 has 14 residues. Trimming pared 7 bases from V and 5 bases from J, leaving 20 bases between. The CDR3 nucleotides are TGCAGCGCAGATACTAGGAAATCCCCGGAGACCCAGTACTTC. Translation: CSADTRKSPETQYF.

The sample holds a few counts of this clone. V usage is TRBV19 and J usage is TRBJ1-1; maybe TRBD1 (5 bases). This CDR3 is 13 amino acids long. Between the trimmed V and J ends, which lost 8 bases and 1 base, there was a span of 11 bases. CDR1 is LNHDA and CDR2 is SQIVND in the germline V gene (reference sequence). In DNA form, the CDR3 reads TGTGCCAGTGGACTTACAGGGAACACTGAAGCTTTCTTT. Its protein product is CASGLTGNTEAFF.

CDR3 in amino acids: CASSDGSLTGTEAFF. CDR3 bases: TGTGCCAGCAGCGACGGAAGTTTAACGGGCACTGAAGCTTTCTTT. This chain links TRBV9 with TRBJ1-1; D is unclear. Germline CDR1 is SGDLS and CDR2 is YYNGEE. This CDR3 contains 15 residues. Trimming left V 3 bases short and J 4 bases short, with 16 bases between.

This clone turned up a few times. The chain couples TRBV13 to TRBJ2-5, with 10 positions matching TRBD2. V dropped 3 bases and J dropped 3; count of bases not matched to a gene: 4. Germline V gene sequence: CDR1 PRHDT, CDR2 FYEKMQ (reference sequence). This CDR3 spans 15 amino acids. Here the CDR3 DNA reads TGTGCCAGCAGCTTCAATCTAGCGGGGGAAGAGACCCAGTACTTC. Encoded protein: CASSFNLAGEETQYF.